These 20 T cell receptor beta chains came from one sample sequenced in a study of blood T cell repertoires in COVID-19. Clones were read by immunoSEQ multiplex PCR, and TCRdb kept only the in-frame ones, dropping some. Of 150,000 to 200,000 clones in the sample, approximately 87% were seen once. The sample taken for sequencing was peripheral blood. These receptors came from a woman in her seventies with COVID-19, enrolled during active disease.

This chain joins TRBV7-2 and TRBJ2-3, with 7 bases that match TRBD1. Looked up from germline, CDR1 is SGHTA and CDR2 is FQGNSA. The trim removed 5 bases at V and 4 bases at J, leaving 0 bases unmatched. This CDR3 comprises 12 residues. CDR3 in DNA: TGTGCCAGCAGCCAGGGGGCAGATACGCAGTATTTT. Residues: CASSQGADTQYF. Using reference TRBV7-2 and TRBJ2-3 for the parts outside the CDR3, the full variable domain is GAGVSQSPSNKVTEKGKDVELRCDPISGHTALYWYRQSLGQGLEFLIYFQGNSAPDKSGLPSDRFSAERTGGSVSTLTIQRTQQEDSAVYLCASSQGADTQYFGPGTRLTVL.

This chain links TRBV28 with TRBJ2-7; 8 nucleotides line up with TRBD1. Germline V CDR1 and CDR2: MDHEN, SYDVKM. After removal of 6 bases from V and 2 bases from J, the junction contained 6 bases not matched to a gene. The CDR3 totals 14 residues. CDR3 DNA: TGTGCCAGCAGACCCGGGACAGGACCCTACGAGCAGTACTTC. Its translation is CASRPGTGPYEQYF.

The J gene is TRBJ2-1, the V gene TRBV27; TRBD2 might be the D (6 bases). V was pared by 6 bases and J by 6 bases, with 15 bases between. This CDR3 has 14 residues. CDR1 and CDR2 (germline): MNHEY, SMNVEV (reference sequence). CDR3 nucleotide sequence: TGTGCCAGCAGATCCGCGGGAAGGTCCAATGAGCAGTTCTTC. Protein: CASRSAGRSNEQFF.

This clone showed up just once. The chain uses TRBV6-5 and TRBJ1-6; TRBD1 might be the D (6 bases). Trimming took off 7 bases at V and 8 bases at J, with 18 bases between the two ends. CDR1 is MNHEY and CDR2 is SVGAGI in the germline V gene. The CDR3 length is 15 residues. CDR3: CASTPGQSLDSPLHF. As DNA, the CDR3 is TGTGCCAGCACCCCCGGACAGTCCCTTGATTCACCCCTCCACTTT.

The gene calls are TRBV2 and TRBJ2-3, with a weak D call TRBD2 (6 bases). Trimming removed 3 bases at V and 0 bases at J, with 10 bases between. Germline values: CDR1 SNHLY, CDR2 FYNNEI. There are 15 residues in the CDR3. The DNA of the CDR3 is TGTGCCAGCAGTGAGGGCGGGGTGAGCACAGATACGCAGTATTTT. Protein product: CASSEGGVSTDTQYF. Full variable domain (outside the CDR3, taken from reference TRBV2 and TRBJ2-3): EPEVTQTPSHQVTQMGQEVILRCVPISNHLYFYWYRQILGQKVEFLVSFYNNEISEKSEIFDDQFSVERPDGSNFTLKIRSTKLEDSAMYFCASSEGGVSTDTQYFGPGTRLTVL.

The V and J genes are TRBV6-4 and TRBJ2-1; TRBD2 aligns across 8 bases. There are 17 residues in the CDR3. V shed 0 bases, J shed 4 bases, and the junction held 8 bases outside the gene matches. In germline, CDR1 is MRHNA, CDR2 SNTAGT. CDR3 coding DNA: TGTGCCAGCAGTGACTCGTGGAGCGGGAGAGGGTACAATGAGCAGTTCTTC. It translates to CASSDSWSGRGYNEQFF.

V usage is TRBV7-2 and J usage is TRBJ2-3, with TRBD2 identical over 7 bases. The CDR3 is made up of 15 amino acids. CDR1 and CDR2 from the germline V gene are SGHTA and FQGNSA. Trimming cost V 5 bases and J 0 bases; bases outside gene matches: 5. The chain's CDR3 is CASSDGGFSTDTQYF. For the CDR3, the DNA is TGTGCCAGCAGCGACGGGGGGTTTAGCACAGATACGCAGTATTTT.

V usage is TRBV28 and J usage is TRBJ1-1; a possible D gene is TRBD1 (6 bases). The CDR3 contains 15 residues. Trimming took off 4 bases at V and 0 bases at J, with 12 bases between the two ends. Looked up from germline, CDR1 is MDHEN and CDR2 is SYDVKM. The CDR3 loop reads CASSSLDRMNTEAFF. DNA for the CDR3: TGTGCCAGCAGTTCCTTGGACAGAATGAACACTGAAGCTTTCTTT.

The J gene is TRBJ2-3, the V gene TRBV28, with 7 bases matching TRBD1. The CDR3 consists of 15 residues. Germline V gene lookup returns CDR1 MDHEN and CDR2 SYDVKM. V lost 6 bases and J lost 0; bases outside the gene matches: 6. CDR3 amino acids: CASSPDRESTDTQYF. CDR3 DNA: TGTGCCAGCAGCCCTGACAGGGAAAGCACAGATACGCAGTATTTT.

The chain employs TRBV5-1 and TRBJ2-1; 14 bases are a match to TRBD2. The V segment lost 4 bases and the J segment 15 bases; nucleotides outside the gene matches: 6. Germline-derived CDR1 and CDR2 are SGHRS and YFSETQ. This CDR3 comprises 13 residues. In DNA form, the CDR3 reads TGCGCCAGCAGCCCGGGACTAGCGGGAGCAGGGTTCTTC. Its translation: CASSPGLAGAGFF.

V is TRBV25-1 and J is TRBJ2-7, with D unresolved. From germline, CDR1 is MGHDK and CDR2 SYGVNS. The V end lost 5 bases, the J end lost 2 bases, and 13 bases lay between the germline ends. The CDR3 is made up of 14 amino acids. CDR3 nucleotide sequence: TGTGCCAGCAGTTTTATCGGGTCAACCTACGAGCAGTACTTC. It is translated as CASSFIGSTYEQYF.

The genes are TRBV9 and TRBJ1-2, with D tentatively TRBD1 (6 bases). Germline CDR1 and CDR2: SGDLS and YYNGEE. The CDR3 loop spans 14 amino acids. Trimming took off 4 bases at V and 6 bases at J, with 16 bases between the two ends. CDR3 in amino acids: CASSPLSGADGYTF. CDR3 DNA sequence: TGTGCCAGCAGCCCCTTGTCAGGGGCCGATGGCTACACCTTC. The full variable domain, in which reference TRBV9 and TRBJ1-2 provide the parts outside the CDR3, is DSGVTQTPKHLITATGQRVTLRCSPRSGDLSVYWYQQSLDQGLQFLIQYYNGEERAKGNILERFSAQQFPDLHSELNLSSLELGDSALYFCASSPLSGADGYTFGSGTRLTVV.

The rearrangement links TRBV28 to TRBJ2-7; D remains ambiguous. The CDR3 is made up of 11 amino acids. The ends were cut back, 4 bases at V and 2 bases at J, with 3 bases in the middle. The germline CDR1 and CDR2 sequences are MDHEN and SYDVKM. CDR3 in amino acids: CASSSAYEQYF. For the CDR3, the DNA is TGTGCCAGCAGTTCCGCCTACGAGCAGTACTTC.

In its sample, this clone was seen a few times. V is TRBV4-2 and J is TRBJ1-4; 7 bases are a match to TRBD1. The CDR3 runs 18 residues. The V and J ends lost 2 bases and 0 bases, in that order; junction bases with no gene match: 9. The germline gives CDR1 LGHNA, CDR2 YNFKEQ. Here the CDR3 reads CASSQRPGQFATNEKLFF. The DNA of the CDR3 is TGTGCCAGCAGCCAACGACCGGGACAGTTCGCAACTAATGAAAAACTGTTTTTT.

This clone was found once. The gene calls are TRBV18 and TRBJ2-5, with D perhaps TRBD2 (5 bases). Looked up from germline, CDR1 is KGHSH and CDR2 is LQKENI. The V and J ends lost 2 bases and 1 base respectively, with 8 bases between them. The CDR3 is 14 amino acids. The CDR3 DNA reads as TGTGCCAGCTCACCAAGGACTGTCCAAGAGACCCAGTACTTC. As protein: CASSPRTVQETQYF.

The CDR3 DNA sequence: TGCGCCAGCAGCCGTCCCGGGACAGGGGGTGGCTACACCTTC. Its translation: CASSRPGTGGGYTF. This chain joins TRBV4-1 and TRBJ1-2; 11 bases match TRBD1. V was pared by 4 bases and J by 7 bases, with 5 bases of the junction left unmatched. Germline CDR1 reads MGHRA; CDR2 reads YSYEKL. The length of the CDR3 is 14 residues.

The V gene is TRBV3-1 (or the pseudogene TRBV3-2), the J gene TRBJ2-3; 8 nucleotides align to TRBD2. J gave up 4 bases and V 1 base, and 1 base lay outside the gene matches. This CDR3 spans 14 amino acids. Germline CDR1 is LGHDT and CDR2 is YNNKEL (reference sequence). The DNA for the CDR3 is TGTGCCAGCAGCCAAGCCGGGAGGGCAGATACGCAGTATTTT. This translates into CASSQAGRADTQYF.

The V call is TRBV30, the J call TRBJ1-1; 12 bases map to TRBD1. CDR3 size: 16 residues. Germline loops: CDR1 GTSNPN, CDR2 SVGIG (reference sequence). Trimming at V came to 5 bases and at J to 3 bases, leaving 10 bases not matched to a gene. CDR3 loop: CAWLGQGARGDTEAFF. CDR3 DNA sequence: TGTGCCTGGCTGGGACAGGGGGCGCGGGGGGACACTGAAGCTTTCTTT. The variable domain in full, completed from reference TRBV30 and TRBJ1-1, reads SQTIHQWPATLVQPVGSPLSLECTVEGTSNPNLYWYRQAAGRGLQLLFYSVGIGQISSEVPQNLSASRPQDRQFILSSKKLLLSDSGFYLCAWLGQGARGDTEAFFGQGTRLTVV.

The rearrangement uses TRBV19 and TRBJ2-1; 7 bases fit TRBD2. This CDR3 spans 15 amino acids. V was pared by 4 bases and J by 9 bases, with 12 bases of the junction left unmatched. Germline V gene lookup returns CDR1 LNHDA and CDR2 SQIVND (reference sequence). This CDR3 is CASSTSSGATGEQFF. The DNA of the CDR3 is TGTGCCAGTAGTACCTCTAGCGGAGCAACCGGTGAGCAGTTCTTC.

The V call is TRBV5-6, the J call TRBJ2-1; TRBD2 matches at 10 bases. V gave up 2 bases and J gave up 2 bases; unmatched junction bases: 4. Germline assignment: CDR1 SGHDT and CDR2 YYEEEE. This CDR3 is 16 amino acids long. The CDR3: CASSFFTSGAYNEQFF. The CDR3 nucleotides are TGTGCCAGCAGCTTTTTCACTAGCGGGGCCTACAATGAGCAGTTCTTC. Full variable domain (outside the CDR3, taken from reference TRBV5-6 and TRBJ2-1): DAGVTQSPTHLIKTRGQQVTLRCSPKSGHDTVSWYQQALGQGPQFIFQYYEEEERQRGNFPDRFSGHQFPNYSSELNVNALLLGDSALYLCASSFFTSGAYNEQFFGPGTRLTVL.